This TCR beta chain stems from a study of cytomegalovirus exposure and HLA in healthy donors. Germline V CDR1 and CDR2: ENHRY, SYGVKD. The CDR3 is made up of 14 amino acids. Trimming removed 2 bases from V and 3 bases from J, with 11 bases in between. Primers: 60 Vbeta forward and 13 Jbeta reverse. The method was immunoSEQ multiplex PCR; TCRdb's version includes in-frame clones alone and lacks a portion of them. The top ten hold roughly 8.2% of the sample, which has around 150,000 clones, approximately 82% seen once. The sequence was collected from a woman aged 40 to 50 in good health and CMV-seropositive. The specimen sequenced was PBMCs. V gene TRBV10-3 combines with J gene TRBJ2-7; TRBD2 might be the D (5 bases). In DNA, the CDR3 is TGTGCCATCAGTGAGAAGGCGGGTGGCTACGAGCAGTACTTC. Residues: CAISEKAGGYEQYF.